A single T cell receptor (beta chain) is shown here with its context. The primer mix had 60 Vbeta and 13 Jbeta primers. Some clones are missing from TCRdb's copy, which holds only in-frame ones; the method was immunoSEQ multiplex PCR. Of approximately 100,000 clones listed, around 82% are singletons. These data come from a study of cytomegalovirus exposure and HLA in healthy donors. J lost 5 bases, V lost 4 bases, and 11 bases had no gene match. This CDR3 has 16 amino acids. Germline V gene sequence: CDR1 SGDLS, CDR2 YYNGEE. The source material was PBMCs. The rearrangement links TRBV9 to TRBJ1-1; 10 bases line up with TRBD1. This receptor was identified in a woman aged 50 to 65 in good health and CMV-seropositive. This CDR3 is CASSLSSGTGETEAFF. CDR3 nucleotides: TGTGCCAGCAGCCTAAGCAGTGGGACAGGGGAGACTGAAGCTTTCTTT.